These T cell receptor beta chains were read from a single sample in a study of T cells in localized non-small cell lung cancer. Data came from immunoSEQ multiplex PCR; TCRdb stores just in-frame clones and leaves some out. This table has about 9,800 clones, 44% appearing once. Here the sequenced sample was lymph node tissue, taken before any cancer treatment. The source of these receptors is a woman aged 35 to 70 with stage I lung adenocarcinoma. The CDR3 runs from the conserved cysteine through the conserved F or W. D genes are given only for firm matches. Size values are once, few and many counts, or a class for expanded clones, and some rows have none.

d_gene	j_gene	abundance	v_gene	CDR3aa	CDR3nt
-	TRBJ1-6	-	TRBV25-1	CASSESGFHNSPLHF	TGTGCCAGCAGTGAGTCCGGGTTCCATAATTCACCCCTCCACTTT
-	TRBJ1-1	-	TRBV19	CASSGQRNTEAFF	TGTGCCAGTAGCGGACAGAGAAACACTGAAGCTTTCTTT
TRBD2	TRBJ2-1	-	TRBV14	CASSRSPGTSGGADYNEQFF	TGTGCCAGCAGCCGCTCTCCCGGGACTAGCGGGGGGGCCGATTACAATGAGCAGTTCTTC
TRBD1	TRBJ1-1	-	TRBV10-2	CASRSGQGVKTEAFF	TGCGCCAGCAGATCCGGACAGGGGGTTAAAACTGAAGCTTTCTTT
TRBD1	TRBJ2-7	-	TRBV15	CATSSRGETGPSYEQYF	TGTGCCACCAGCAGCAGAGGCGAGACAGGGCCCTCCTACGAGCAGTACTTC
TRBD1	TRBJ1-6	-	TRBV19	CASSGTGGWNSPLHF	TGTGCCAGCTCTGGGACAGGGGGCTGGAATTCACCCCTCCACTTT
-	TRBJ1-1	-	TRBV9	CASGLLVSTEAFF	TGTGCCAGCGGCCTTTTGGTTTCCACTGAAGCTTTCTTT
-	TRBJ1-3	few	TRBV6-7	CASSYLQRSGNTIYF	TGTGCCAGCAGCTATCTACAGAGGTCTGGAAACACCATATATTTT
TRBD2	TRBJ2-4	-	TRBV11-3	CASSHGSSGGRRNIQYF	TGTGCCAGCAGTCACGGGTCTAGCGGGGGGCGGAGAAACATTCAGTACTTC
-	TRBJ2-5	-	TRBV19	CASSAGRQETQYF	TGTGCCAGTTCTGCAGGGCGACAAGAGACCCAGTACTTC
-	TRBJ2-7	few	TRBV30	CAFEGFYEQYF	TGTGCCTTCGAAGGATTCTACGAGCAGTACTTC
TRBD2	TRBJ2-3	-	TRBV9	CASSPGTSGPPDTQYF	TGTGCCAGCAGCCCCGGGACTAGCGGGCCGCCAGATACGCAGTATTTT